These T cell receptor beta chains were read from a single sample in a study of tumor-infiltrating lymphocytes in primary liver carcinoma. One entry per CDR3 protein, called by TCRdb with MiXCR from the multiplex PCR reads. The sample lists fewer than 400,000 distinct CDR3 sequences, around three fifths seen once, with over 15% in the top ten. Sequencing used peripheral blood. The receptors originated from a woman under 40 with primary liver carcinoma and hepatitis B virus infection. Both conserved end residues are part of each CDR3. The D gene is left open where the match is weak. Size values are once, few and many counts, or a class for expanded clones, and some rows have none.

v_gene,d_gene,abundance,len,j_gene,CDR3nt,CDR3aa
TRBV7-8,-,-,13,TRBJ2-3,TGTGCCAGTAGCTCATTAGTATCAGGTACGCAGTATTTC,CASSSLVSGTQYF
TRBV6-5,-,many,17,TRBJ2-2,TGTGCCAGCAGTTACTCGATGGCGGACCTGAACACCGGGGAGCTGTTTTTT,CASSYSMADLNTGELFF
TRBV11-2,-,-,14,TRBJ2-7,TGTGCCAGCAACTTTGGGACCGACTCCTACGAGCAGCACTTC,CASNFGTDSYEQHF
TRBV12-3/TRBV12-4,-,many,12,TRBJ2-7,TGTGCCAGCAGTTGGTATTCCTACGAGCAGTACTTC,CASSWYSYEQYF
TRBV7-3,-,-,14,TRBJ1-2,TGTGCCAGCAGCTTAGGGAGGTCCTCTATGGCTATCACCTTC,CASSLGRSSMAITF
TRBV12-3/TRBV12-4,-,-,15,TRBJ2-6,TGTGCCAGCAGCTACAGGTCCTCTGGGGCCAACGTCCTGACTTTC,CASSYRSSGANVLTF
TRBV4-1,TRBD2,-,18,TRBJ2-3,TGCGCCAGCAGCCATATCCTCGTAGCGGGGAGAGGCACAGATACGCAGTATTTT,CASSHILVAGRGTDTQYF
TRBV6-1,-,-,13,TRBJ2-5,TGTGCCAGCAAGTGGACTGATCAAGAGACCCAGTACTTC,CASKWTDQETQYF
TRBV7-8,TRBD1,-,15,TRBJ2-1,TGTGCCAGCATCTCCACAGGGGCTTCCTACAATGAGCAGTTCTTC,CASISTGASYNEQFF
TRBV29-1,-,many,15,TRBJ2-7,TGCAGCGTTGAAGAGAGTGGCGGACTATACTACGAGCAGTACTTC,CSVEESGGLYYEQYF
TRBV5-6,TRBD2,few,15,TRBJ2-7,TGTGCCAGCAGCGTGACTAGCGGGAGGTTTTACGAGCAGTACTTC,CASSVTSGRFYEQYF
TRBV7-9,TRBD2,few,16,TRBJ2-3,TGTGCCAGCAGCTTAGCGACTAGCGGGGACACAGATACGCAGTATTTT,CASSLATSGDTDTQYF
TRBV7-8,TRBD2,many,15,TRBJ2-2,TGTGCCAGCAGCCTCGAGGGCGGGAGAACCGGGGAGCTGTTTTTT,CASSLEGGRTGELFF
TRBV5-5,TRBD1,many,14,TRBJ2-3,TGTGCCAGCAGCTTCGGACAGGTTGCAGATACGCAGTATTTT,CASSFGQVADTQYF
TRBV11-2,-,-,13,TRBJ2-2,TGTGTCAGCAGCCCTAGACTAGGCAGGGAGCTGTCTTTT,CVSSPRLGRELSF
TRBV4-1,-,many,15,TRBJ2-2,TGCGCCAGCAGCTCCTTTCAGGGGGGCACCGGGGAGCTGTTTTTT,CASSSFQGGTGELFF
TRBV29-1,TRBD2,many,14,TRBJ2-1,TGCAGCGTCCCGGGGGGTACCAGAGTCAATGAGCAGTTCTTC,CSVPGGTRVNEQFF
TRBV12-3/TRBV12-4,TRBD2,-,15,TRBJ2-2,TGTGCCAGCAGTTCGGGAGGGTTGAACACCGGGGAGCTGTTTTTT,CASSSGGLNTGELFF
TRBV5-4,-,-,17,TRBJ2-1,TGTGCCAGCAGCCCCCTTCCCCGCGCGACCTCCTACAATGAGCAGTTCTTC,CASSPLPRATSYNEQFF
TRBV12-3/TRBV12-4,TRBD2,-,15,TRBJ2-3,TGTGCCAGCAGCTTACGGCGGGAGCTGACAGATACGCGGTATTTT,CASSLRRELTDTRYF
TRBV6-5,-,-,11,TRBJ1-2,TGTGCCAGCAGTTATGGCGGTGGCTGCACGTTC,CASSYGGGCTF
TRBV6-6,TRBD2,-,16,TRBJ2-7,TGTGCCAGCAGTCCAGCGGGAAAGGGTGGGTCCTACGAGCAGTACTTC,CASSPAGKGGSYEQYF
TRBV12-3/TRBV12-4,-,-,16,TRBJ2-2,TGTGCCAGCAGCCCCCGACACCAAGAAAACACCGGGGAGCTGCTTTTT,CASSPRHQENTGELLF
TRBV14,TRBD2,many,15,TRBJ2-7,TGTGCCAGCAGCCAGGGACTAGCGGGCTCCTACGAGCAGTACTTC,CASSQGLAGSYEQYF
TRBV5-6,TRBD2,-,15,TRBJ2-5,TGTGTCAGCAGTTCAAGAGCGGGAGGGGGAGAGACCCAGTACTTC,CVSSSRAGGGETQYF
TRBV10-2,-,-,14,TRBJ2-1,TGCGCCAGCAGTGAAAGGGCAACCTACAATGAGCAGTTCTTC,CASSERATYNEQFF
TRBV4-1,-,-,17,TRBJ2-4,TGCGCCAGCAGCCGCATGACAGGCGGGGATTTCGGGAACATTCAGTACTTC,CASSRMTGGDFGNIQYF
TRBV29-1,TRBD2,-,13,TRBJ2-5,TGCAGCGTTGAAGTGGGACGGGGGGAGACCCAACACTTC,CSVEVGRGETQHF
TRBV10-3,-,few,11,TRBJ2-7,TGTGCCATCAAAAGGCTGGGGGAGCAGTACTTC,CAIKRLGEQYF
TRBV11-2,-,-,15,TRBJ2-1,TGTGTCAGCAGCTCCGGGGACTTCTCCTACAATGAGCAGTTATTC,CVSSSGDFSYNEQLF
TRBV28,TRBD2,-,16,TRBJ2-3,TGTGCCAGCAGTCTCCTCCCTAGCGGGAGGTTAGATACGCAGTATTTT,CASSLLPSGRLDTQYF
TRBV11-2,-,-,16,TRBJ1-6,TGTGCCAGCAGTTTAGGTTTAGGGAACTGTAATTCACCCCTCCACTTT,CASSLGLGNCNSPLHF
TRBV5-4,-,-,16,TRBJ2-2,TGTGCCAGCAGCTCCCGACGAGCCACGAACACAGGGGAGCTGTTTTTT,CASSSRRATNTGELFF
TRBV28,TRBD2,few,15,TRBJ2-1,TGTGCCAGCGCCCGGCGGAGCGGGAGTCAGAATGAGCAGTTCTTC,CASARRSGSQNEQFF
TRBV6-1,TRBD1,many,16,TRBJ1-5,TGTGCCAGCAGTGAATTAGGGGACAGTAAAAATCAGCCCCAGCATTTT,CASSELGDSKNQPQHF
TRBV7-8,-,-,16,TRBJ1-3,TGTGCCAACAGCTTAGCAGCAGGGCGCTCTGGAAACACCATATATTTT,CANSLAAGRSGNTIYF
TRBV6-2/TRBV6-3,-,once,15,TRBJ2-7,TGTGCCAGTACCGTTTTATGGAGTCTCTCCTACGAGCAGTACTTC,CASTVLWSLSYEQYF
TRBV5-1,-,-,12,TRBJ2-1,TGCGCCAGCGGCTTTAACAGTCCTGAGCAGTTCTTC,CASGFNSPEQFF
TRBV6-2/TRBV6-3,-,many,11,TRBJ2-5,TGTGCCAGCCGGAGAAGGGAGACCCAGTACTTC,CASRRRETQYF
TRBV7-9,-,few,11,TRBJ2-4,TGTGCCAGCAGCTCTTCGGGATCTCAGTACTTC,CASSSSGSQYF
TRBV7-3,-,-,15,TRBJ2-3,TGTGCCATCAGGTTAAGGCAGGGGCACACAGATACGCAGTATTTT,CAIRLRQGHTDTQYF
TRBV11-3,-,-,21,TRBJ2-1,TGTGCCAGCAGCTTAGAGTGCGGACTAACGGAAAACCAGGACACCTACAATGAGCAGTTCTTC,CASSLECGLTENQDTYNEQFF
TRBV5-6,-,-,17,TRBJ2-1,TGTGCCAGCAGAATGGGATGGACAGCCCGGGACTACAATGAGCAGTTCTTC,CASRMGWTARDYNEQFF
TRBV12-3/TRBV12-4,-,many,15,TRBJ2-4,TGTGCCAGCAGTTTAGACAGGCTGAGGTGGGACATTCAGTACTTC,CASSLDRLRWDIQYF
TRBV29-1,-,-,16,TRBJ2-1,TGCAGCGTTGAAGAGGAACTGACGAGGGTGGGGGATGAGCAGTTCTTC,CSVEEELTRVGDEQFF
TRBV6-5,TRBD1,many,15,TRBJ1-2,TGTGCCAGCAGCCGGACAGGGCAATATAGATATGGCTACACCTTC,CASSRTGQYRYGYTF
TRBV29-1,TRBD1,-,14,TRBJ2-5,TGCAGCGTTGGGGATCGGCAGGGGGCCGAGACCCAGTACTTC,CSVGDRQGAETQYF
TRBV4-2,-,-,14,TRBJ2-2,TGTGCCAGCATCCTCCGAGCGAACACCGGGGAGCTGTTTTTT,CASILRANTGELFF
TRBV4-3,TRBD2,many,17,TRBJ2-1,TGCGCCAGCAGCCAAGATTGGGCTAGCGGGAGGTTCAATGAGCAGTTCTTC,CASSQDWASGRFNEQFF
TRBV28,-,-,15,TRBJ2-3,TGCGCCAGCTCAGAGGTTGGACAGAGGCGAGATACGCAGTATTTT,CASSEVGQRRDTQYF
TRBV4-2,TRBD2,-,16,TRBJ2-1,TGTGCCAGCAGCCAAGTCAAAGCGGGGGGCCTCAATGAGCAGTTCTTC,CASSQVKAGGLNEQFF
TRBV11-3,-,many,14,TRBJ2-7,TGTGCCAGCAGCTTAGGGCGACAGTACTACGAGCAGTACTTC,CASSLGRQYYEQYF
TRBV4-1,-,few,14,TRBJ1-4,TGCGCCAGCAGCTCGACCGCAACTAATGAAAAACTGTTTTTT,CASSSTATNEKLFF
TRBV5-5,-,-,14,TRBJ2-4,TGTGCCTCCCAACCAGGAGTAGCCAAAAACATTCAGTACTTC,CASQPGVAKNIQYF
TRBV30,-,-,13,TRBJ1-5,TGTGCCTGGAGTGCCGGGGTCGATCAGCCCCAACATTTT,CAWSAGVDQPQHF
TRBV29-1,-,few,13,TRBJ2-1,TGCGGCGTTGTCGATCCATCCTACAATGAGCAGTTTTTC,CGVVDPSYNEQFF